This TCR beta chain was identified in a study of cytomegalovirus exposure and HLA in healthy donors. Study conclusions and caveats: A few V segments could not be told apart, such as TRBV6-2 and TRBV6-3, and were left out.

Per germline, CDR1 SQVTM and CDR2 ANQGSEA. This CDR3 region has 14 residues. Trimming removed 3 bases at V and 3 bases at J, with 12 bases between. With regard to this clone: The target antigen is unknown.

The PCR employed 60 Vbeta primers together with 13 Jbeta primers. This table comes from immunoSEQ multiplex PCR, and its TCRdb copy is limited to in-frame clones, with some not included. Of 210,000 or so clones listed, roughly 83% are singletons. The source is a boy between 2 and 10 years old in good health and CMV-seronegative. V gene TRBV29-1 combines with J gene TRBJ2-1; D is perhaps TRBD2 (5 bases). The source material was PBMCs. The CDR3 DNA reads TGCAGCGTTGACGGGGTGGCCCTCTACAATGAGCAGTTCTTC. Residues: CSVDGVALYNEQFF.